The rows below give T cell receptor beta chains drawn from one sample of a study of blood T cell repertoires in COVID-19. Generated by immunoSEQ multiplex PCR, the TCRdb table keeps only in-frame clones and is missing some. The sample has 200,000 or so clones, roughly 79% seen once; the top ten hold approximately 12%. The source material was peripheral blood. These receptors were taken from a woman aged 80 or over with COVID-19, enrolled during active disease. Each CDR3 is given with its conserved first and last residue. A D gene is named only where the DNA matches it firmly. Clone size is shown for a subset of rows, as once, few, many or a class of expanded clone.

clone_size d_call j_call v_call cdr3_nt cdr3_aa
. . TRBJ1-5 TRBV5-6 TGTGCCAGCAGCTTGTGGGCGGGAGGCAATCAGCCCCAGCATTTT CASSLWAGGNQPQHF
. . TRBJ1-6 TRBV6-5 TGTGCCAGCAAGGAGGGACGAGGTTCACCCCTCCACTTT CASKEGRGSPLHF
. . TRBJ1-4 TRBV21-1 TGTGCCAGCAGCAAAAGGTGGACTACAACTAATGAAAAACTGTTTTTT CASSKRWTTTNEKLFF
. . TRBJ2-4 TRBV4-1 TGCGCCAGCAGCCAAGCTGAGGGAAAGGCCAAAAACATTCAGTACTTC CASSQAEGKAKNIQYF
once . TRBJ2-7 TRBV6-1 TGTGCCAGCAGTGAAACCGGTTACGAGCAGTACTTC CASSETGYEQYF
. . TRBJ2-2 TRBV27 TGTGCCAGCAGTCCCTCAAGCGGAACTACCGGGGAGCTGTTTTTT CASSPSSGTTGELFF
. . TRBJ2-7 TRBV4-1 TGCGCCAGCAGCCAAGATGACGAACAGTTCTCCTACGAGCAGTACTTC CASSQDDEQFSYEQYF
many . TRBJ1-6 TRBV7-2 TGTGCCAGCAGCCTTTCCGGAAGAGGAAGCTCCTATAATTCACCCCTCCACTTT CASSLSGRGSSYNSPLHF
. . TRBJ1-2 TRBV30 TGTGCCTGGAGTTCAGGGTCTAATGGCTACACCTTC CAWSSGSNGYTF
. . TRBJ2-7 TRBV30 TGTGCCTGGAGACCGAGCTCCTACGAGCAGTACTTC CAWRPSSYEQYF
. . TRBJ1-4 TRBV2 TGTGCCAGCAGGTGGCAGGGTGGCGAAAAACTGTTTTTT CASRWQGGEKLFF
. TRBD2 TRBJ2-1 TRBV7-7 TGTGCCAGCAGCCCGCGGACTAGCGGGGATTACAATGAGCAGTTCTTC CASSPRTSGDYNEQFF
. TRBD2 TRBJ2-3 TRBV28 TGTGCCAGCAGTTTATCGGTAGGGCTAGCGGACACAGATACGCAGTATTTT CASSLSVGLADTDTQYF
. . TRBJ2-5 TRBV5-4 TGTGCCAGCAGCTTAGACAGGCAAGAGACCCAGTACTTC CASSLDRQETQYF
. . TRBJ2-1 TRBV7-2 TGTGCCAGCAGCGACCGTCCGGGTCCCCTGGTGGGGCAGTTCTTC CASSDRPGPLVGQFF
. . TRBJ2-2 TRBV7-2 TGTGCCAGCAGCCCGACTCGGGTGAACACCGGGGAGCTGTTTTTT CASSPTRVNTGELFF
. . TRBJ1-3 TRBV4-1 TGCGCCAGCAGCCAAGAAGGCAGGGTAGGATATGGAAACACCATATATTTT CASSQEGRVGYGNTIYF
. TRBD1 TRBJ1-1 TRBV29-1 TGCAGCGTTAAAGACAGGGCAAACACTGAAGCTTTCTTT CSVKDRANTEAFF
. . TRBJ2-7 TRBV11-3 TGTGCCAGCAGCCTGACACGCTCTCCCTACGAGCAGTACTTC CASSLTRSPYEQYF
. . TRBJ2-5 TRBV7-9 TGTGCCAGCAGCTTGGGCGGGACGGGGGAGACCCAGTACTTC CASSLGGTGETQYF
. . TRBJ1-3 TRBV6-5 TGTGCCAGCACAGGCTCTGGAAACACCATATATTTT CASTGSGNTIYF
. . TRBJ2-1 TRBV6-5 TGTGCCAGCAGTTACGGCAGGGCCGACAATGAGCAGTTCTTC CASSYGRADNEQFF
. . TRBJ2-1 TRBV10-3 TGTGCCATCAGTGAGTCGCGCGGATATTCCTACAATGAGCAGTTCTTC CAISESRGYSYNEQFF
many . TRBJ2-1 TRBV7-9 TGTGCCAGCAGCTTTGGAGGAGGGCGGGACAATGAGCAGTTCTTC CASSFGGGRDNEQFF
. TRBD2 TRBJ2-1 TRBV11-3 TGTGCCAGCAGGGATAGCGGGGGGGGGTTTGAGGAGCAGTTCTTC CASRDSGGGFEEQFF
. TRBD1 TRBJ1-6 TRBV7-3 TGTGCCAGCAGCTCCCTCGGACAGGGTTATAATTCACCCCTCCACTTT CASSSLGQGYNSPLHF
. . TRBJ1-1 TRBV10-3 TGTGCCATCAGTGAGTCAACGAATGCGGGGAAGGACACTGAAGCTTTCTTT CAISESTNAGKDTEAFF
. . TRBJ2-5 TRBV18 TGTGCCAGCTCACCACCCCTAGCGGAGACCCAGTACTTC CASSPPLAETQYF
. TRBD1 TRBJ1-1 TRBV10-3 TGTGCCATCAGCGGACAGGGTGGGGCTGAAGCTTTCTTT CAISGQGGAEAFF
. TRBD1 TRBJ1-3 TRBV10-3 TGTGCCATCAGTCCAGGGGGCGCGTTAGGAAACACCATATATTTT CAISPGGALGNTIYF
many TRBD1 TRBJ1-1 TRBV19 TGTGCCAGTAGTATTTTTTGGACAGGGGACACTGAAGCTTTCTTT CASSIFWTGDTEAFF
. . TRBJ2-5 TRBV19 TGTGCCAGTAGCTTATTTCTAGCGTGGGGAGGTGAGACCCAGTACTTC CASSLFLAWGGETQYF
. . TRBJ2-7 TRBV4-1 TGCGCCAGCAGCCAAGAGCCCGGGGAGTACGAGCAGTACTTC CASSQEPGEYEQYF
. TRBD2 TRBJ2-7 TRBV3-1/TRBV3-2 TGTGCCAGCAGCGTAGATATACTAGCGGGGTACTACGAGCAGTACTTC CASSVDILAGYYEQYF
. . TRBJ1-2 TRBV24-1 TGTGCCACCAGTGATGAGGGAGATAGTCGTGGCTACACCTTC CATSDEGDSRGYTF
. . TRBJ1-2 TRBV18 TGTGCCAGCTCACCCAGACACGACTATGGCTACACCTTC CASSPRHDYGYTF
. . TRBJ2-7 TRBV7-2 TGTGCCAGCAGCTTAGTGGTTGCGCAGGGCTACGAGCAGTACTTC CASSLVVAQGYEQYF
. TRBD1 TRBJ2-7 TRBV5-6 TGTGCCAGCAGCCTAGGAATACAGGGGTCTCTCTACGAGCAGTACTTC CASSLGIQGSLYEQYF
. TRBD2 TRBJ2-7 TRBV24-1 TGTGCCACCAGTGACGTAACTAGCGGGGTCGACGAGCAGTACTTC CATSDVTSGVDEQYF
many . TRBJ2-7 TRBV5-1 TGCGCCAGCAGCTCCACAGGTGCTTTCTACGAGCAGTACTTC CASSSTGAFYEQYF
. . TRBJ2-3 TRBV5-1 TGCGCCAGCAGCTTGGCCGGGATCTACACAGATACGCAGTATTTT CASSLAGIYTDTQYF
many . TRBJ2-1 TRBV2 TGTGCCAGCAGCCGGGACACCACGGGCAATGAGCAGTTCTTC CASSRDTTGNEQFF